Listed below are T cell receptor beta chains from one sample, sequenced in a study of CD8+CD57+ T cells in acquired aplastic anemia. Using its own MiXCR run on the reads, TCRdb lists one record per CDR3 protein. Of 250,000 to 350,000 distinct CDR3 sequences in the sample, 45% to 70% are singletons; the top ten hold 7% to 9%. The sequencing sample was made of sorted CD4+, CD8+, or CD8+CD57+ T cells (not recorded which) from PBMCs. The receptors originated from a human donor with severe aplastic anemia or a healthy control (not recorded which). Both conserved end residues are part of each CDR3. A D gene is named only where the DNA matches it firmly. Expanded clones are given a class, and other clones once, few, many or no size at all.

D,J,size,V,CDR3,DNA
NA,TRBJ2-7,NA,TRBV20-1,CSAGSHRAEQYF,TGCAGTGCTGGATCCCACAGGGCAGAGCAGTACTTC
NA,TRBJ1-1,few,TRBV20-1,CSVTLGRGTEAFF,TGCAGCGTGACCCTGGGAAGGGGCACTGAAGCTTTCTTT
NA,TRBJ2-2,NA,TRBV7-4,CASSLVTPTGELFF,TGTGCCAGCAGCTTGGTCACTCCCACCGGGGAGCTGTTTTTT
NA,TRBJ2-2,many,TRBV20-1,CSAHNSRSGTNTGELFF,TGCAGTGCTCACAACAGTCGTAGCGGAACGAACACCGGGGAGCTGTTTTTT
TRBD2,TRBJ2-5,NA,TRBV5-1,CASTLGLAPRETQYF,TGCGCCAGCACCTTGGGACTAGCGCCCCGGGAGACCCAGTACTTC
TRBD2,TRBJ2-5,NA,TRBV15,CATSRGRVGLQETQYF,TGTGCCACCAGCAGGGGCAGGGTGGGACTACAAGAGACCCAGTACTTC
TRBD1,TRBJ2-7,once,TRBV29-1,CSVTGTAYYEQYF,TGCAGCGTGACCGGGACAGCCTACTACGAGCAGTACTTC
TRBD1,TRBJ1-6,NA,TRBV7-9,CASSQEAGQGTNSPLHF,TGTGCCAGCAGCCAAGAGGCGGGACAGGGAACGAATTCACCCCTCCACTTT
TRBD1,TRBJ1-1,NA,TRBV19,CASSYDRDIMNTEAFF,TGTGCCAGTAGTTATGACAGGGATATTATGAACACTGAAGCTTTCTTT
TRBD2,TRBJ2-1,many,TRBV29-1,CSVPGLAGGIGEQFF,TGCAGCGTTCCTGGGCTAGCGGGGGGTATTGGTGAGCAGTTCTTC
NA,TRBJ2-3,NA,TRBV10-3,CAISESGVWADTQYF,TGTGCCATCAGTGAGTCGGGGGTTTGGGCAGATACGCAGTATTTT
NA,TRBJ1-5,NA,TRBV19,CASRPLGVAQPQHF,TGTGCCAGTAGGCCCCTGGGGGTTGCTCAGCCCCAGCATTTT
TRBD2,TRBJ2-3,many,TRBV2,CASSAVLAGGADTQYF,TGTGCCAGCAGTGCCGTACTAGCGGGGGGGGCAGATACGCAGTATTTT
TRBD2,TRBJ2-7,few,TRBV5-1,CASSLQSSGSGEQYF,TGCGCCAGCAGCTTGCAATCTAGCGGGAGCGGGGAGCAGTACTTC
TRBD2,TRBJ2-7,few,TRBV7-9,CASGRGGTYEQYF,TGTGCCAGCGGGAGGGGAGGAACCTACGAGCAGTACTTC
TRBD2,TRBJ2-1,NA,TRBV12-3/TRBV12-4,CASSSWTSGSHNEQFF,TGTGCCAGCAGTTCGTGGACTAGTGGTAGTCACAATGAGCAGTTCTTC
NA,TRBJ1-2,NA,TRBV9,CASSPDGEGYGYTF,TGTGCTAGCAGCCCCGACGGGGAAGGCTATGGCTACACCTTC
TRBD1,TRBJ1-6,NA,TRBV7-9,CAGSTGQTNSPLHF,TGTGCCGGCAGCACGGGACAGACTAATTCACCCCTCCACTTT
NA,TRBJ2-1,few,TRBV7-9,CASSTARQTHNEQFF,TGTGCCAGCAGTACTGCCCGACAGACACACAATGAGCAGTTCTTC
TRBD1,TRBJ1-1,NA,TRBV7-8,CASSVQGTSLEAFF,TGTGCCAGCAGCGTACAGGGGACTTCCCTTGAAGCTTTCTTT
TRBD2,TRBJ2-2,NA,TRBV14,CASSHFTSGVYTGELFF,TGTGCCAGCAGCCACTTCACTAGCGGGGTCTACACCGGGGAGCTGTTTTTT
TRBD2,TRBJ2-1,NA,TRBV20-1,CSARTSGARSYNEQFF,TGCAGTGCTAGGACTAGCGGGGCGCGATCCTACAATGAGCAGTTCTTC
NA,TRBJ2-5,NA,TRBV6-5,CASSSPIRGTQCF,TGTGCCAGCAGTTCCCCTATCAGAGGGACCCAGTGCTTC
NA,TRBJ1-3,many,TRBV30,CAWIRPNTIYF,TGTGCCTGGATCCGGCCAAACACCATATATTTT
NA,TRBJ1-4,NA,TRBV20-1,CSAGGGPRYEKLFF,TGCAGTGCTGGGGGGGGACCCAGATATGAAAAACTGTTTTTT
NA,TRBJ2-7,NA,TRBV4-1,CASSLGGRQGSYEQYF,TGCGCCAGCAGCCTCGGGGGACGACAGGGTAGTTACGAGCAGTACTTC
TRBD2,TRBJ2-5,NA,TRBV2,CASSFIAGAETQYF,TGTGCCAGCAGTTTTATAGCGGGAGCAGAGACCCAGTACTTC
TRBD1,TRBJ1-2,NA,TRBV24-1,CATTRDRAYGYTF,TGTGCCACCACACGGGACAGGGCCTATGGCTACACCTTC
NA,TRBJ2-1,many,TRBV9,CASSVGRPSYNEQFF,TGTGCCAGCAGCGTAGGCAGACCCTCCTACAATGAGCAGTTCTTC
NA,TRBJ1-4,NA,TRBV7-6,CASSQGLAGVGEKLFF,TGTGCCAGCAGCCAAGGACTAGCGGGTGTGGGGGAAAAACTGTTTTTT
TRBD2,TRBJ2-5,many,TRBV2,CASSESATSGGQETQYF,TGTGCCAGCAGCGAATCGGCGACTAGCGGGGGTCAAGAGACCCAGTACTTC
TRBD2,TRBJ2-3,NA,TRBV15,CATSRERLGAGGGTDTQYF,TGTGCCACCAGCAGAGAACGATTGGGAGCGGGGGGAGGCACAGATACGCAGTATTTT
TRBD1,TRBJ1-5,many,TRBV7-9,CASSLGTGGSVNQPQHF,TGTGCCAGCAGCTTAGGGACAGGGGGATCGGTCAATCAGCCCCAGCATTTT
NA,TRBJ1-5,many,TRBV6-2/TRBV6-3,CASRSATEPYSNQPQHF,TGTGCCAGCAGATCAGCGACAGAGCCGTATAGCAATCAGCCCCAGCATTTT
TRBD1,TRBJ2-6,many,TRBV7-2,CASSTPGQVGGANVLTF,TGTGCCAGCAGCACTCCGGGACAGGTGGGGGGGGCCAACGTCCTGACTTTC
NA,TRBJ2-5,many,TRBV5-1,CASSLRGLPQETQYF,TGCGCCAGCAGCTTGAGAGGGTTACCCCAAGAGACCCAGTACTTC
TRBD1,TRBJ2-5,NA,TRBV6-1,CASKQGSAETQYF,TGTGCCAGCAAACAGGGGTCGGCAGAGACCCAGTACTTC
NA,TRBJ2-1,many,TRBV2,CASSEVLSGGQFF,TGTGCCAGCAGTGAAGTTTTGTCAGGTGGGCAGTTCTTC
NA,TRBJ1-1,NA,TRBV10-2,CASRIQMNTEAFF,TGCGCCAGCAGAATACAGATGAACACTGAAGCTTTCTTT
NA,TRBJ1-1,NA,TRBV12-5,CASGLVGAGTSWTEAFF,TGTGCTAGTGGTTTGGTAGGGGCCGGGACTTCGTGGACTGAAGCTTTCTTT
TRBD2,TRBJ2-7,many,TRBV30,CAWRLAGNYEQYF,TGTGCCTGGAGACTAGCGGGGAACTACGAGCAGTACTTC
TRBD1,TRBJ1-1,few,TRBV2,CARQGVENTEAFF,TGTGCCAGACAGGGGGTAGAGAACACTGAAGCTTTCTTT
NA,TRBJ1-2,NA,TRBV6-5,CASSYRRGGYTF,TGTGCCAGCAGTTACCGGCGAGGTGGCTACACCTTC
TRBD2,TRBJ2-2,NA,TRBV19,CASSLWTSGRTGELFF,TGTGCCAGTAGTCTCTGGACTAGCGGGAGGACCGGGGAGCTGTTTTTT
NA,TRBJ2-7,NA,TRBV4-1,CASSQDQNRKGYEQYF,TGCGCCAGCAGCCAAGATCAGAACAGGAAGGGGTACGAGCAGTACTTC
NA,TRBJ1-2,NA,TRBV2,CASSEVPRRSDF,TGTGCCAGCAGTGAAGTTCCGAGACGCTCGGACTTC
NA,TRBJ2-3,few,TRBV5-1,CASSTQGGRTDTQYF,TGCGCCAGCAGTACGCAGGGGGGCAGGACAGATACGCAGTATTTT
TRBD1,TRBJ2-3,NA,TRBV2,CAGIWGQGTDTQYF,TGTGCCGGCATATGGGGACAGGGCACAGATACGCAGTATTTT
NA,TRBJ1-2,NA,TRBV30,CAWRAGTPINYGYTF,TGTGCCTGGAGGGCCGGGACGCCAATTAACTATGGCTACACCTTC
NA,TRBJ2-5,NA,TRBV7-2,CASSPTRGGPNETQYF,TGTGCCAGCAGCCCCACGCGTGGGGGACCCAATGAGACCCAGTACTTC